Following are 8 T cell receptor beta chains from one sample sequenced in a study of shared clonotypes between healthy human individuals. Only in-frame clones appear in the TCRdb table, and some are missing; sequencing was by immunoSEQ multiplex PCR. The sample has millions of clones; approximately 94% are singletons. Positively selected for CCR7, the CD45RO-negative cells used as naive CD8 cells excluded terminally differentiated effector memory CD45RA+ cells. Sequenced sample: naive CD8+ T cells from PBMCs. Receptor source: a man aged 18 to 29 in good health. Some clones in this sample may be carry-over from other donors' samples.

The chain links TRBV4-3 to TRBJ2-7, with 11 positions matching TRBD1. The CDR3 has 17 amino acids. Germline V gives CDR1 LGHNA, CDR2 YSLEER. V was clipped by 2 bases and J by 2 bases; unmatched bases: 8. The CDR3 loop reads CASSQSRDRGIPYEQYF. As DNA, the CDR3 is TGCGCCAGCAGCCAATCCCGGGACAGGGGGATACCCTACGAGCAGTACTTC.

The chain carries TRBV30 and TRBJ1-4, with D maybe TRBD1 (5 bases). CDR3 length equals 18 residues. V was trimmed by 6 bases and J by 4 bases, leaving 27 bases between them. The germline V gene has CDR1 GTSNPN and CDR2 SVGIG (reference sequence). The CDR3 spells CACDPTGPRGGSNEKLFF. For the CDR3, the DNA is TGTGCCTGCGACCCCACGGGTCCTAGGGGAGGGAGTAATGAAAAACTGTTTTTT.

In DNA, the CDR3 is TGTGCCAGCAGCTTAAGTTCAGGACAGGGGTTAGGCTACACCTTC. It encodes CASSLSSGQGLGYTF. This rearrangement joins TRBV13 to TRBJ1-2; 9 positions agree with TRBD1. J gave up 8 bases and V 2 bases, and 9 bases lay outside the gene matches. CDR1 PRHDT and CDR2 FYEKMQ come from the germline V gene (reference sequence). The length of the CDR3 is 15 residues. The variable domain in full, completed from reference TRBV13 and TRBJ1-2, reads AAGVIQSPRHLIKEKRETATLKCYPIPRHDTVYWYQQGPGQDPQFLISFYEKMQSDKGSIPDRFSAQQFSDYHSELNMSSLELGDSALYFCASSLSSGQGLGYTFGSGTRLTVV.

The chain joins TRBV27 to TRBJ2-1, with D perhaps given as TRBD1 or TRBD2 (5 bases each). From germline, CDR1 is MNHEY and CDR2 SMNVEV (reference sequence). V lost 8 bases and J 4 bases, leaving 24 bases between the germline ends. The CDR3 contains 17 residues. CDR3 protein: CASVSRATEGSYNEQFF. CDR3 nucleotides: TGTGCCAGCGTCAGTCGTGCGACAGAGGGATCGTACAATGAGCAGTTCTTC.

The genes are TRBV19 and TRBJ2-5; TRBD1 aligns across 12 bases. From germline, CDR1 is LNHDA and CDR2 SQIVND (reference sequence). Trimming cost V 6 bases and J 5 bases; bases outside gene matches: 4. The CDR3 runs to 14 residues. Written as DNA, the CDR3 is TGTGCCAGTAGGGGACAGGGGGCGCAGGAGACCCAGTACTTC. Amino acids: CASRGQGAQETQYF.

CDR3 loop: CASSEVSVGLNTGELFF. CDR3 DNA: TGCGCCAGCAGCGAGGTCTCAGTTGGGCTCAACACCGGGGAGCTGTTTTTT. The rearrangement links TRBV5-1 to TRBJ2-2; D is unclear. The CDR3 has 17 amino acids. In germline, CDR1 is SGHRS, CDR2 YFSETQ. V gave up 4 bases and J gave up 2 bases, with 18 bases separating them. The full variable domain, with the rest looked up from reference TRBV5-1 and TRBJ2-2, is KAGVTQTPRYLIKTRGQQVTLSCSPISGHRSVSWYQQTPGQGLQFLFEYFSETQRNKGNFPGRFSGRQFSNSRSEMNVSTLELGDSALYLCASSEVSVGLNTGELFFGEGSRLTVL.

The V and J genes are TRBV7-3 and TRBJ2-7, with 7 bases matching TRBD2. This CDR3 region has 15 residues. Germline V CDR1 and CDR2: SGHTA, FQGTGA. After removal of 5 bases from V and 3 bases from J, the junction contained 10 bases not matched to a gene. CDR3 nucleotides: TGTGCCAGCAGCCCAGAGCGGGGCACCTTCTACGAGCAGTACTTC. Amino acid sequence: CASSPERGTFYEQYF.

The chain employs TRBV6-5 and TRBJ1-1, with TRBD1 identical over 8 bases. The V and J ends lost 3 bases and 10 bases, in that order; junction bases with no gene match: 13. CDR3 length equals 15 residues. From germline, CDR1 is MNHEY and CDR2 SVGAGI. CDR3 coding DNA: TGTGCCAGCAGTTATGCGTCGGGGGCTGGGACAGGAGCTTTCTTT. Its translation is CASSYASGAGTGAFF.